This T cell receptor beta chain emerged from a study of cytomegalovirus exposure and HLA in healthy donors. General study results and limits: In vitro work confirmed that three CMV-associated chains recognize CMV antigens.

V was shortened by 7 bases and J by 0 bases, with 10 bases between the two germline ends. Germline CDR1 SQVTM, CDR2 ANQGSEA. CDR3 length: 12 amino acids. Primers for the PCR totalled 60 Vbeta and 13 Jbeta. TCRdb's table, derived via immunoSEQ multiplex PCR, lists solely in-frame clones and lacks some. Reported are 55,000 or so clones; the ten largest clones contain roughly 9.6%. As to this clone: Its antigen is as yet unknown.

J is TRBJ2-7 and V is TRBV29-1; D is unresolved. The receptor was derived from a woman aged 45-59 years in good health and CMV-seropositive. Input material: PBMCs. CDR3 protein: CSARISSYEQYF. The CDR3 DNA reads as TGCAGCGCCAGGATTAGCTCCTACGAGCAGTACTTC.